A selection of T cell receptor beta chains follows, all from one sample in a study of T cell responses to AZD1222 COVID-19 vaccine. Libraries were prepared by immunoSEQ multiplex PCR; TCRdb keeps only in-frame clonotypes and omits some of them. Altogether about 140,000 clones are present, around 91% being singletons, with the ten largest covering roughly 6%. The sequencing used peripheral blood, collected 28 days after the second AZD1222 dose. The receptors originated from an adult who received the AZD1222 COVID-19 vaccine. Both conserved end residues are part of each CDR3. D genes are given only for firm matches. The size field is filled for only some rows; it gives once, few, many or a size class.

V: TRBV9; D: -; size: -; J: TRBJ2-1; CDR3: CASSAGLAYNEQFF; DNA: TGTGCCAGCAGCGCGGGACTCGCCTACAATGAGCAGTTCTTC
V: TRBV7-3; D: TRBD2; size: -; J: TRBJ2-2; CDR3: CASSLTRAGLTPGELFF; DNA: TGTGCCAGCAGCTTAACGAGAGCGGGGCTGACCCCCGGGGAGCTGTTTTTT
V: TRBV19; D: -; size: -; J: TRBJ1-5; CDR3: CASSIGNQPQHF; DNA: TGTGCCAGTAGTATAGGGAATCAGCCCCAGCATTTT
V: TRBV10-3; D: -; size: -; J: TRBJ2-3; CDR3: CAISESRASTDTQYF; DNA: TGTGCCATCAGTGAGTCAAGGGCCAGCACAGATACGCAGTATTTT
V: TRBV11-2; D: -; size: -; J: TRBJ1-2; CDR3: CASSLSPAGNYGYTF; DNA: TGTGCCAGCAGCTTAAGCCCCGCGGGAAACTATGGCTACACCTTC
V: TRBV29-1; D: -; size: -; J: TRBJ1-2; CDR3: CSVEDDTRYGYTF; DNA: TGCAGCGTTGAAGATGATACGCGCTATGGCTACACCTTC
V: TRBV30; D: -; size: few; J: TRBJ2-3; CDR3: CAWSVLGSTDTQYF; DNA: TGTGCCTGGAGTGTACTCGGAAGCACAGATACGCAGTATTTT
V: TRBV12-3/TRBV12-4; D: TRBD1; size: -; J: TRBJ2-3; CDR3: CASSPGQPDTQYF; DNA: TGTGCCAGCAGCCCGGGACAGCCAGATACGCAGTATTTT
V: TRBV13; D: -; size: -; J: TRBJ2-2; CDR3: CASSLTDRNTGELFF; DNA: TGTGCCAGCAGCCTTACGGACAGAAACACCGGGGAGCTGTTTTTT
V: TRBV6-5; D: -; size: -; J: TRBJ2-7; CDR3: CASSYSINGDSYEQYF; DNA: TGTGCCAGCAGTTACTCGATCAACGGGGACTCCTACGAGCAGTACTTC
V: TRBV6-5; D: -; size: -; J: TRBJ1-5; CDR3: CASSYSGNGNQPQHF; DNA: TGTGCCAGCAGTTACTCGGGAAACGGCAATCAGCCCCAGCATTTT
V: TRBV19; D: -; size: -; J: TRBJ2-3; CDR3: CASSWADTQYF; DNA: TGTGCCAGTAGTTGGGCAGATACGCAGTATTTT
V: TRBV5-4; D: -; size: -; J: TRBJ2-1; CDR3: CASSLRDRREQFF; DNA: TGTGCCAGCAGCCTGAGGGACCGACGGGAGCAGTTCTTC
V: TRBV28; D: -; size: -; J: TRBJ1-6; CDR3: CASSQGNSPLHF; DNA: TGTGCCAGCAGTCAGGGGAATTCACCCCTCCACTTT
V: TRBV4-2; D: -; size: -; J: TRBJ1-2; CDR3: CASSQTPTKGGLDYGYTF; DNA: TGTGCCAGCAGCCAAACCCCGACAAAGGGGGGGCTTGACTATGGCTACACCTTC
V: TRBV6-5; D: TRBD1; size: -; J: TRBJ1-1; CDR3: CASSSRTGMNTEAFF; DNA: TGTGCCAGCAGTTCTCGGACAGGAATGAACACTGAAGCTTTCTTT
V: TRBV19; D: TRBD1; size: once; J: TRBJ1-3; CDR3: CASSDRGSDSGNTIYF; DNA: TGTGCCAGTAGTGACAGGGGCTCGGACTCTGGAAACACCATATATTTT
V: TRBV30; D: TRBD1; size: once; J: TRBJ1-3; CDR3: CAWSEGTATGNTIYF; DNA: TGTGCCTGGAGTGAGGGGACAGCCACTGGAAACACCATATATTTT